Below are 2 T cell receptor beta chains sequenced from a single sample in a study of CD8+ T cells in alopecia areata. It was cDNA, reverse transcribed from extracted RNA, that served as the sequencing template. Here immunoSEQ multiplex PCR was the method, and the copy in TCRdb shows in-frame clones only, minus some. This sample has about 110,000 clones; under 65% occur once, and the top ten carry roughly a quarter. Sequenced input: NKG2D-low CD8+ T cells sorted from blood. The origin of the receptors is a human donor with alopecia areata.

The chain employs TRBV6-6 and TRBJ1-5; 10 bases align to TRBD1. Germline trimming cut 8 bases from V and 4 bases from J; bases unmatched to any gene: 2. Germline CDR1 and CDR2: MNHNY and SVGAGI (reference sequence). The CDR3 spans 13 residues. CDR3 in DNA: TGTGCCAGCTGGACAGGGGGAAATCAGCCCCAGCATTTT. Translation gives CASWTGGNQPQHF.

This chain uses TRBV9 with TRBJ2-1; 9 bases match TRBD1. Germline CDR1 and CDR2: SGDLS and YYNGEE. The CDR3 sequence is 17 residues long. Trimming at V came to 4 bases and at J to 6 bases, leaving 14 bases not matched to a gene. This CDR3 reads CASSLPREGTGFNEQFF. CDR3 nucleotides: TGTGCCAGCAGCCTCCCGCGAGAGGGGACAGGGTTCAATGAGCAGTTCTTC.